The 27 T cell receptor beta chains in this list originate from one sample, sequenced in a study of T cell clones after liver transplantation (dated by TCRdb to between 2019 and 2020). The library was obtained by the immunoSEQ multiplex PCR assay. TCRdb's version of the immuneACCESS table is confined to in-frame rearrangements and falls short of the full clone set. An unresolved V gene accounts for under half of the shortfall where checked; the remainder is of unknown origin. Across this sample there are around 78,000 clones, with 83% seen only once. The ten largest clones represent less than 3% of the sample. The material sequenced was CD4+ T cells from blood, taken at the 22-month timepoint. The receptors here all came from a human patient who received a liver transplant. Because of the transplant, the T cells may be the graft donor's rather than the patient's own.

The rearrangement joins TRBV29-1 to TRBJ1-2; D unresolved. Trimming cost V 0 bases and J 12 bases, with 14 bases left between them. The CDR3 runs 12 residues. Germline loops: CDR1 SQVTM, CDR2 ANQGSEA. The CDR3 sequence: CSVEETRLYHTF. The DNA of the CDR3 is TGCAGCGTTGAAGAAACGCGACTCTATCACACCTTC.

This chain connects TRBV30 to TRBJ1-5; D unclear. The CDR3 contains 13 residues. Looked up from germline, CDR1 is GTSNPN and CDR2 is SVGIG (reference sequence). The V gene lost 0 bases and the J gene lost 4 bases, with 7 bases spanning the gap. The CDR3 region is CAWSVRNNQPQHF. Written as DNA, the CDR3 is TGTGCCTGGAGTGTAAGGAATAATCAGCCCCAGCATTTT. The whole variable domain, filled in from reference TRBV30 and TRBJ1-5, reads SQTIHQWPATLVQPVGSPLSLECTVEGTSNPNLYWYRQAAGRGLQLLFYSVGIGQISSEVPQNLSASRPQDRQFILSSKKLLLSDSGFYLCAWSVRNNQPQHFGDGTRLSIL.

J is TRBJ1-4 and V is TRBV4-2, with 9 bases lining up with TRBD1. The CDR3 runs to 19 residues. The trim removed 0 bases at V and 2 bases at J, leaving 10 bases unmatched. Germline assignment: CDR1 LGHNA and CDR2 YNFKEQ. In DNA form, the CDR3 reads TGTGCCAGCAGCCAAGAAATAAACAGGGGGCGATCCACTAATGAAAAACTGTTTTTT. It translates to CASSQEINRGRSTNEKLFF.

J is TRBJ1-1 and V is TRBV5-1; maybe TRBD1 (5 bases). This CDR3 comprises 14 residues. V was trimmed by 2 bases and J by 0 bases, leaving 8 bases between them. From germline, CDR1 is SGHRS and CDR2 YFSETQ. This CDR3 is CASSLRQLNTEAFF. The CDR3 nucleotides are TGCGCCAGCAGCTTACGACAGTTGAACACTGAAGCTTTCTTT.

This clone was seen only once. The genes are TRBV9 and TRBJ1-3, with D hard to call. This CDR3 has 15 residues. V shed 1 base and J shed 0 bases, with 8 bases lying between them. From germline, CDR1 is SGDLS and CDR2 YYNGEE. The CDR3 DNA is TGTGCCAGCAGCGTAACTGGGAGCTCTGGAAACACCATATATTTT. Translated: CASSVTGSSGNTIYF.

This sequence joins TRBV28 and TRBJ2-1; 13 nucleotides align to TRBD2. The CDR3 covers 16 residues. Germline CDR1 MDHEN, CDR2 SYDVKM. The V segment lost 6 bases and the J segment 6 bases; nucleotides outside the gene matches: 8. CDR3 DNA: TGTGCCAGCAGCCCCCCGGGACTAGCGGGACCCAATGAGCAGTTCTTC. This gives the protein CASSPPGLAGPNEQFF.

This chain joins TRBV28 and TRBJ2-7; D is possibly TRBD2 (5 bases). This CDR3 comprises 14 residues. Germline V gene data show CDR1 as MDHEN and CDR2 as SYDVKM. Deletions cut 5 bases from V and 0 bases from J, with 11 bases between. The DNA of the CDR3 is TGTGCCAGCAGTAGTCCTAGCCTCTCCTACGAGCAGTACTTC. It encodes CASSSPSLSYEQYF.

J is TRBJ2-6 and V is TRBV19, with D possibly TRBD1 on 5 matching bases. CDR3 length equals 17 residues. From germline, CDR1 is LNHDA and CDR2 SQIVND (reference sequence). Trimming pared 5 bases from V and 1 base from J, leaving 15 bases between. CDR3 protein: CASSRLNRGSGANVLTF. CDR3 in DNA: TGTGCCAGTAGTCGACTCAATAGGGGTTCTGGGGCCAACGTCCTGACTTTC.

The chain is built from TRBV7-2 and TRBJ2-1, with TRBD2 matching over 9 bases. There are 14 residues in the CDR3. CDR1 and CDR2 (germline): SGHTA, FQGNSA. The V and J ends lost 2 bases and 9 bases, in that order; junction bases with no gene match: 5. CDR3: CASSLRRAGGEQFF. The CDR3 coding sequence is TGTGCCAGCAGCTTAAGGAGAGCGGGAGGTGAGCAGTTCTTC.

This clone showed up just a few times. This sequence joins TRBV7-3 and TRBJ2-5, with 8 positions matching TRBD2. Germline V gives CDR1 SGHTA, CDR2 FQGTGA. The J segment lost 5 bases and the V segment lost 6 bases, leaving 5 bases of the junction unmatched. The CDR3 covers 13 residues. The CDR3 region has the DNA TGTGCCAGCAGTATAGCGGGGTGGGAGACCCAGTACTTC. This encodes CASSIAGWETQYF.

This clone was seen a handful of times. This rearrangement joins TRBV5-5 to TRBJ1-4, with 7 bases aligning to TRBD1. The V gene's germline CDR1 is SGHKS and CDR2 YYEKEE (reference sequence). The trim removed 4 bases at V and 6 bases at J, leaving 12 bases unmatched. The CDR3 has 16 amino acids. DNA for the CDR3: TGTGCCAGCAGCCGCGCCCCCACAGGACAGGATGAAAAACTGTTTTTT. This codes for CASSRAPTGQDEKLFF.

The chain employs TRBV5-1 and TRBJ2-7, with 7 bases identical to TRBD1. With V trimmed by 4 bases and J by 0 bases, 7 bases remained unmatched. CDR1 and CDR2 (germline): SGHRS, YFSETQ. The CDR3 is 15 residues long. CDR3 nucleotide sequence: TGCGCCAGCAGCCTCCACAGGGGCGACTCCTACGAGCAGTACTTC. It is translated as CASSLHRGDSYEQYF.

In its sample, this clone was seen a few times. This chain links TRBV6-1 with TRBJ2-5; no clear D. V shed 8 bases and J shed 1 base, with 8 bases lying between them. CDR3 length equals 12 residues. CDR1 is MNHNS, CDR2 SASEGT, per germline. The CDR3 DNA reads as TGTGCCAGCCTCCCAGGCCAAGAGACCCAGTACTTC. This sequence encodes CASLPGQETQYF.

This sequence joins TRBV2 and TRBJ2-3, with a weak D call TRBD2 (6 bases). V was shortened by 6 bases and J by 3 bases, with 13 bases between the two germline ends. This CDR3 spans 14 amino acids. Per germline, CDR1 SNHLY and CDR2 FYNNEI. The CDR3 reads CASSRDWNTDTQYF. The CDR3 region has the DNA TGTGCCAGCAGCCGGGACTGGAATACAGATACGCAGTATTTT.

This chain uses TRBV28 with TRBJ2-5; unclear D gene. Germline CDR1 MDHEN, CDR2 SYDVKM. The ends were cut back, 7 bases at V and 1 base at J, with 10 bases in the middle. The CDR3 loop spans 13 amino acids. CDR3: CASTSTAQETQYF. The DNA for the CDR3 is TGTGCCAGCACCTCGACGGCCCAAGAGACCCAGTACTTC.

This chain connects TRBV5-5 to TRBJ1-6; perhaps TRBD1 as D (6 bases). This CDR3 is built from 15 residues. Trimming removed 6 bases at V and 9 bases at J, with 19 bases between. Germline CDR1 reads SGHKS; CDR2 reads YYEKEE (reference sequence). CDR3 in DNA: TGTGCCAGCAACCCAACGGGGCAGGGGAGTTCACCCCTCCACTTT. Encoded protein: CASNPTGQGSSPLHF. Supplemented by reference TRBV5-5 and TRBJ1-6, the full variable domain reads DAGVTQSPTHLIKTRGQQVTLRCSPISGHKSVSWYQQVLGQGPQFIFQYYEKEERGRGNFPDRFSARQFPNYSSELNVNALLLGDSALYLCASNPTGQGSSPLHFGNGTRLTVT.

The rearrangement uses TRBV7-8 and TRBJ2-5; D may be TRBD1 or TRBD2 (6 bases each). The CDR3 runs to 16 residues. The V end lost 5 bases, the J end lost 4 bases, and 20 bases lay between the germline ends. Germline V lookup: CDR1 SGHVS, CDR2 FQNEAQ. The CDR3 nucleotides are TGTGCCAGCAGCCCCAGGGCCTCGAAGGGGGGAGAGACCCAGTACTTC. It yields the protein CASSPRASKGGETQYF. The full variable domain, rest sourced from reference TRBV7-8 and TRBJ2-5, is GAGVSQSPRYKVAKRGQDVALRCDPISGHVSLFWYQQALGQGPEFLTYFQNEAQLDKSGLPSDRFFAERPEGSVSTLKIQRTQQEDSAVYLCASSPRASKGGETQYFGPGTRLLVL.

This chain links TRBV7-9 with TRBJ1-3; the D gene is possibly TRBD1 (5 bases). The CDR3 sequence is 15 residues long. Trimming cost V 1 base and J 4 bases, with 11 bases left between them. Germline CDR1 SEHNR, CDR2 FQNEAQ (reference sequence). The CDR3: CASSLGGAAGNTIYF. CDR3 nucleotide sequence: TGTGCCAGCAGCTTAGGTGGGGCTGCAGGAAACACCATATATTTT. Complete variable domain (other parts from reference TRBV7-9 and TRBJ1-3): DTGVSQNPRHKITKRGQNVTFRCDPISEHNRLYWYRQTLGQGPEFLTYFQNEAQLEKSRLLSDRFSAERPKGSFSTLEIQRTEQGDSAMYLCASSLGGAAGNTIYFGEGSWLTVV.

V usage is TRBV6-5 and J usage is TRBJ1-1, with TRBD1 identical over 8 bases. The germline V gene has CDR1 MNHEY and CDR2 SVGAGI. Losses at the gene ends were 2 bases for V and 4 bases for J; bases not matched to a gene: 6. This CDR3 has 15 residues. The DNA of the CDR3 is TGTGCCAGCAGTTACCGGGACAGGTTCTTCACTGAAGCTTTCTTT. It yields the protein CASSYRDRFFTEAFF.

The rearrangement uses TRBV2 and TRBJ1-5; 7 bases are shared with TRBD1. J lost 7 bases, V lost 7 bases, and 7 bases had no gene match. This CDR3 has 13 residues. Germline CDR1 reads SNHLY; CDR2 reads FYNNEI. The CDR3 spells CASNSGGGQPQHF. The CDR3 region has the DNA TGTGCCAGCAATTCAGGGGGTGGGCAGCCCCAGCATTTT.

V is TRBV5-1 and J is TRBJ2-1; 13 bases line up with TRBD2. The CDR3 runs to 22 residues. Trimming at V came to 3 bases and at J to 5 bases, leaving 23 bases not matched to a gene. Germline V CDR1 and CDR2: SGHRS, YFSETQ. CDR3 nucleotides: TGCGCCAGCAGCTCCCAAGTCCCGGGACTCTGGACTAGCGGGAGTGGTCACAATGAGCAGTTCTTC. It yields the protein CASSSQVPGLWTSGSGHNEQFF.

The rearrangement uses TRBV6-1 and TRBJ2-7; 7 bases line up with TRBD2. The V and J ends lost 5 bases and 5 bases, in that order; junction bases with no gene match: 6. CDR1 and CDR2 from the germline V gene are MNHNS and SASEGT. CDR3 length: 13 amino acids. CDR3 in amino acids: CASSIDRGDEQYF. The CDR3 DNA reads as TGTGCCAGCAGTATCGACCGGGGGGACGAGCAGTACTTC.

The J gene is TRBJ2-1, the V gene TRBV19; 8 bases agree with TRBD2. The V gene end was trimmed by 5 bases and the J gene end by 4 bases; junction bases not matched to a gene: 10. This CDR3 has 16 amino acids. Germline-derived CDR1 and CDR2 are LNHDA and SQIVND (reference sequence). CDR3 sequence reads: CASSPNSGGAYNEQFF. Written as DNA, the CDR3 is TGTGCCAGTAGTCCTAATTCGGGGGGGGCTTACAATGAGCAGTTCTTC.

This clone has just a few counts. This rearrangement joins TRBV11-2 to TRBJ1-5, with a possible D match to TRBD1 (5 bases). V shed 4 bases and J shed 6 bases, with 13 bases lying between them. CDR1 and CDR2 (germline): SGHAT, FQNNGV. The CDR3 is 14 amino acids. CDR3 sequence (DNA): TGTGCCAGCAGCTCCTTGGGGGGACCTCAGCCCCAGCATTTT. Its protein is CASSSLGGPQPQHF.

This chain links TRBV29-1 with TRBJ2-1; 7 nucleotides agree with TRBD1. After removal of 7 bases from V and 1 base from J, the junction contained 10 bases not matched to a gene. This CDR3 is built from 15 residues. Germline CDR1 reads SQVTM; CDR2 reads ANQGSEA. The CDR3 is CSEITGAESYNEQFF. CDR3 DNA: TGCAGCGAAATAACAGGGGCCGAATCCTACAATGAGCAGTTCTTC.

The V gene is TRBV5-6, the J gene TRBJ2-5; D is possibly TRBD1 or TRBD2 (5 bases each). CDR1 and CDR2 (germline): SGHDT, YYEEEE. Trimming cost V 4 bases and J 1 base, with 14 bases left between them. The CDR3 extends over 15 amino acids. CDR3 protein: CASSLPGRSQETQYF. CDR3 in DNA: TGTGCCAGCAGCCTACCGGGACGGTCCCAAGAGACCCAGTACTTC. The entire variable domain, with the rest obtained from reference TRBV5-6 and TRBJ2-5, is as follows: DAGVTQSPTHLIKTRGQQVTLRCSPKSGHDTVSWYQQALGQGPQFIFQYYEEEERQRGNFPDRFSGHQFPNYSSELNVNALLLGDSALYLCASSLPGRSQETQYFGPGTRLLVL.

This clone was counted between two and nine times. The V and J genes are TRBV11-2 and TRBJ2-1; D is ambiguous. Trimming removed 3 bases at V and 4 bases at J, with 7 bases between. Germline values: CDR1 SGHAT, CDR2 FQNNGV. This CDR3 spans 13 amino acids. DNA for the CDR3: TGTGCCAGCAGCTTGGTCGGGTACAATGAGCAGTTCTTC. This codes for CASSLVGYNEQFF. Full variable domain (rest looked up from reference TRBV11-2 and TRBJ2-1): EAGVAQSPRYKIIEKRQSVAFWCNPISGHATLYWYQQILGQGPKLLIQFQNNGVVDDSQLPKDRFSAERLKGVDSTLKIQPAKLEDSAVYLCASSLVGYNEQFFGPGTRLTVL.